This record looks at one T cell receptor beta chain sequence and its context. This clonotype was seen only a few times. Its antigen remains unidentified. Base qualities are not provided; no much larger clone lies one nucleotide away. The method was 5' RACE. TCRdb records Illumina HiSeq 2000 as the sequencer. A universal primer binding site was introduced by template switching, and a unique molecular identifier was present in the final cDNA, enabling accurate counting of TCR cDNA molecules. Specific primers in the conserved constant-segment region were used to synthesize first-strand cDNA for TCR alpha and beta chains. To control for contamination, each cDNA library was double barcoded with a SMART-Mk sample barcode plus Illumina barcodes. TruSeq adapter sequences and Illumina sample barcodes were added in two successive PCR steps. TCR alpha and beta cDNA libraries were sequenced on the Illumina HiSeq platform with custom primers. The authors processed their data as follows. Raw reads were processed with MiGEC to extract unique molecular identifiers, and MiXCR was used to determine CDR3 positions. For each individual, recombination models were inferred using an EM algorithm with the repgenHMM and IGoR tools. The tcR package in R was used for shared clonotype analysis, with sharing normalized by the product of cloneset sizes. To study raw recombination free of thymic and clonal selection effects, out-of-frame nonproductive sequences were analyzed. TCRdb itself trimmed the public reads at Q25 with fastp, ran MiXCR and retained productive beta chains. For every CDR3 protein sequence, its rows merge into one entry that carries the most common genes and DNA. In this record, the V and J calls reflect TCRdb's handling and not the investigators' own analysis. The sample table records some 1,600,000 distinct CDR3 sequences; about 31% of these occur just once. 0.25% to 0.3% of the sample belongs to the ten largest clones.

This record comes from a study of identical twins (dated by TCRdb to the mid-2010s). Study-level background: To test whether fetal clonotypes persist, the study used deep sequencing on TCR alpha and beta repertoires from monozygotic twins, unrelated adults of various ages, and cord blood. Replicate twin experiments were performed at different times using different library preparation protocols to rule out contamination. Broad study findings and their caveats: The excess sharing between twins in beta out-of-frame sequences was weaker because fewer shared sequences reduced the signal-to-noise ratio. Because the same donors could not be followed over many years, conclusions were based on cross-sectional statistical analysis. Abundant cord blood beta clonotypes carried fewer insertions; young adult naive repertoires showed a weaker similar trend, while memory repertoires showed none. Compared with coincidental sharing between unrelated individuals, an excess of low generation-probability sequences was observed among out-of-frame TCR alpha sequences shared between twins. In monozygotic twins, out-of-frame TCR alpha sharing was systematically underestimated by recombination models, although the models agreed with sharing between unrelated individuals. Invariant T cells such as MAIT and iNKT could partly confound zero-insertion analyses, though diverse VJ usage argued against this for most clonotypes.

Every donor was a healthy Caucasian. V drops 4 bases and J drops 6 bases, leaving 12 bases in between. There are 13 amino acids in the CDR3, from cysteine to phenylalanine inclusive. Solely the CDR3 DNA is kept, with 39 bases framed from the first base. Looking up the germline V gene yields CDR1 SGHRS and CDR2 YFSETQ. The chain links TRBV5-1 with TRBJ2-3; the best D guess is TRBD2, with 5 bases matching. The sequenced sample was cord blood. This TCR came from a newborn girl in good health. The DNA sequence is given as TGCGCCAGCAGCCCCTTTGAGGGCGATACGCAGTATTTT. Translated, this gives CASSPFEGDTQYF.